This T cell receptor beta chain was identified during a study of T-cell reconstitution after alpha-beta-depleted transplantation in children. This clonotype was recorded at least ten times. Germline V gene data show CDR1 as MNHEY and CDR2 as SVGEGT. Deletions cut 7 bases from V and 9 bases from J, with 21 bases between. This CDR3 region has 15 residues. Preparation of the TCRbeta library used unique molecular identifiers. TCRdb reanalysed the PCR reads using MiXCR and keeps one entry per CDR3 protein. The sample records some 600,000 distinct CDR3 sequences, around a sixth being singletons. This material consisted of PBMCs from the stem cell graft donor, taken from the stem cell graft. The sequence derives from a human donor who donated a stem cell graft to a child with acute myeloid leukemia. The rearrangement joins TRBV6-2 or TRBV6-3 to TRBJ2-2; tentative D call: TRBD1 (6 bases). The CDR3 reads CASTRLATGFRELFF. The CDR3 coding sequence is TGTGCCAGCACCCGACTTGCGACAGGATTCAGGGAGCTGTTTTTT.